This TCR beta chain was captured by sequencing in a study of shared clonotypes between healthy human individuals. Study-wide results and limits: Limitation of the genetic and exposure-history diversity represented came from the few donors. Clonotype sharing levels among donors were expected to vary with sequencing depth.

On this clone: What it binds is unknown.

Naive CD8 populations comprised CD45RO-negative cells positively selected for CCR7, excluding terminally differentiated effector memory CD45RA+ cells. Each of the donors was a healthy adult who was HIV-negative and had not had a recent acute infection or vaccination. Germline V CDR1 and CDR2: MGHRA, YSYEKL. This CDR3 is built from 16 residues. Trimming removed 0 bases from V and 4 bases from J; junction bases left unmatched: 8. Per the original data handling: Junction-only sequences without quality scores came from ImmunoSEQ, so filtering differed. Repertoires were generated with immunoSEQ multiplex PCR, while TCRdb's copy carries only in-frame clones and drops some. The V and J calls and clone size are taken from that table; D and trimming were inferred from the DNA. This repertoire shows over 2,000,000 clones, just over 90% found once; its top ten account for less than 2%.

The sequencing sample was made of naive CD8+ T cells from PBMCs. This clonotype was sampled from a man aged 18-30 years in good health. Some clones in this sample may be carry-over from other donors' samples. The chain is built from TRBV4-1 and TRBJ2-7; 8 nucleotides agree with TRBD1. Written as DNA, the CDR3 is TGCGCCAGCAGCCAAGATTCAAGGACAGGGTCTTACGAGCAGTACTTC. Its translation is CASSQDSRTGSYEQYF.